This TCR beta chain was found in a study of beta chain features in type 1 diabetes. The V and J ends lost 3 bases and 6 bases, in that order; junction bases with no gene match: 1. Germline V lookup: CDR1 GTSNPN, CDR2 SVGIG (reference sequence). The CDR3 sequence is 12 residues long. What was sequenced were expressed TCRB transcripts, since all of the isolated RNA had been reverse transcribed. Here immunoSEQ multiplex PCR was the method, and the copy in TCRdb shows in-frame clones only, minus some. The sample consists of around 300,000 clones, around 13% of them appearing once. The V and J genes are TRBV30 and TRBJ2-3; 9 bases line up with TRBD2. The sequenced sample consisted of central memory CD4+ T cells from blood. The source is a man aged 30 to 39 in good health. CDR3 coding DNA: TGTGCCTGGAGAAGCGGGGGGGATACGCAGTATTTT. The encoded protein is CAWRSGGDTQYF.